The sequence of this T cell receptor (beta chain) was determined in a study of cytomegalovirus exposure and HLA in healthy donors. Study details: The study placed about 86% of its 398 genotyped donors in the Caucasian-associated ancestry cluster. The study, taken as a whole, reports: After further analysis at a later stage, roughly 16,000 TCR beta sequences were associated with HLA alleles at 0.05 false discovery rate.

The CDR3 length is 14 residues. Between the trimmed V and J ends, which lost 5 bases and 2 bases, there was a span of 13 bases. Germline V lookup: CDR1 SEHNR, CDR2 FQNEAQ (reference sequence). Use of 60 Vbeta and 13 Jbeta primers characterized the PCR. Repertoires were generated with immunoSEQ multiplex PCR, while TCRdb's copy carries only in-frame clones and drops some. The sample records approximately 100,000 clones, around 79% being singletons. In this sample, this clone turned up once. Its antigen is not known. The sample comprised PBMCs. The gene calls are TRBV7-9 and TRBJ2-7; D may be TRBD1 (6 bases). This TCR was sampled from a woman in her thirties or forties in good health and CMV-seronegative. In DNA, the CDR3 is TGTGCCAGCAGCCTCCTGACAGGCCCCTACGAGCAGTACTTC. Translating it yields CASSLLTGPYEQYF.